What follows are 8 T cell receptor beta chains derived from one specimen sequenced in a study of T cell changes during pregnancy in multiple sclerosis (dated by TCRdb to between 2019 and 2020). The receptor library was made with the immunoSEQ multiplex PCR assay. TCRdb obtained this table from immuneACCESS and retained in-frame rearrangements with V and J assigned. These tables miss some clones; where compared with another copy, unresolved V genes account for less than half of the shortfall, and the remainder is unexplained. The sample records tens of thousands of clones, 92% of which are singletons. Approximately 0.21% of the sample lies in the top ten. Material: CD4+ T cells from peripheral blood mononuclear cells, obtained in the second trimester of pregnancy. The receptors come from a female donor with multiple sclerosis, enrolled in a pregnancy study.

The chain is built from TRBV19 and TRBJ2-7, with 7 bases that match TRBD1. The CDR3 spans 13 residues. Germline CDR1 reads LNHDA; CDR2 reads SQIVND (reference sequence). The V gene end was trimmed by 5 bases and the J gene end by 3 bases; junction bases not matched to a gene: 4. CDR3 amino acids: CASSPGTDYEQYF. CDR3 nucleotide sequence: TGTGCCAGTAGTCCGGGGACAGACTACGAGCAGTACTTC.

The V gene is TRBV19, the J gene TRBJ1-3, with D perhaps matching TRBD1 (5 bases). The V and J ends lost 3 bases and 0 bases respectively, with 12 bases between them. Germline V lookup: CDR1 LNHDA, CDR2 SQIVND (reference sequence). This CDR3 has 16 residues. The CDR3, as DNA: TGTGCCAGTAGTATGCCTCACAGGAGCTCTGGAAACACCATATATTTT. This sequence encodes CASSMPHRSSGNTIYF.

This rearrangement joins TRBV4-1 to TRBJ1-1; D is unresolved. This CDR3 region has 13 residues. Trimming took off 0 bases at V and 7 bases at J, with 9 bases between the two ends. The germline CDR1 and CDR2 sequences are MGHRA and YSYEKL. The CDR3 region has the DNA TGCGCCAGCAGCCAAGAATTCCTTAATGAAGCTTTCTTT. Amino acid sequence: CASSQEFLNEAFF.

J is TRBJ2-5 and V is TRBV18; D unclear. CDR1 is KGHSH, CDR2 LQKENI, per germline. This CDR3 is built from 12 residues. With 8 bases removed from V and 0 bases from J, the gap between germline ends came to 7 bases. The CDR3 reads CASRLDQETQYF. CDR3 coding DNA: TGTGCCAGCCGACTGGACCAAGAGACCCAGTACTTC.

The V gene is TRBV19, the J gene TRBJ1-1, with a weak D call TRBD1 (5 bases). The CDR3 length is 13 residues. Looked up from germline, CDR1 is LNHDA and CDR2 is SQIVND (reference sequence). Trimming shortened V by 6 bases and J by 0 bases, and 8 bases separated the two germline ends. CDR3 amino acids: CASRDIMNTEAFF. Here the CDR3 DNA reads TGTGCCAGTAGGGACATCATGAACACTGAAGCTTTCTTT.

On this clone: This CDR3 is also generated by other DNA sequences in the sample. This chain uses TRBV27 with TRBJ1-1; 7 bases align to TRBD1. The J segment lost 11 bases and the V segment lost 5 bases, leaving 11 bases of the junction unmatched. The CDR3 loop spans 13 amino acids. Germline lookup yields CDR1 MNHEY and CDR2 SMNVEV (reference sequence). The CDR3 protein is CASSPTLQGTAFF. The CDR3 DNA follows: TGTGCCAGCAGTCCCACCCTACAGGGGACGGCTTTCTTT.

This chain uses TRBV25-1 with TRBJ2-3; D is possibly TRBD1 (5 bases). Germline values: CDR1 MGHDK, CDR2 SYGVNS. The CDR3 contains 16 residues. The V gene lost 0 bases and the J gene lost 3 bases, with 13 bases spanning the gap. The CDR3: CASSEYEGDETDTQYF. Written as DNA, the CDR3 is TGTGCCAGCAGTGAATATGAAGGGGATGAAACAGATACGCAGTATTTT.

This chain joins TRBV15 and TRBJ2-2, with 9 positions matching TRBD1. V shed 0 bases, J shed 5 bases, and the junction held 10 bases outside the gene matches. CDR3 length: 18 residues. Germline CDR1 and CDR2: LNHNV and YYDKDF (reference sequence). This chain's CDR3 is CATSRDLTGQGKTGELFF. The CDR3 region has the DNA TGTGCCACCAGCAGAGACCTGACGGGACAGGGTAAAACCGGGGAGCTGTTTTTT.